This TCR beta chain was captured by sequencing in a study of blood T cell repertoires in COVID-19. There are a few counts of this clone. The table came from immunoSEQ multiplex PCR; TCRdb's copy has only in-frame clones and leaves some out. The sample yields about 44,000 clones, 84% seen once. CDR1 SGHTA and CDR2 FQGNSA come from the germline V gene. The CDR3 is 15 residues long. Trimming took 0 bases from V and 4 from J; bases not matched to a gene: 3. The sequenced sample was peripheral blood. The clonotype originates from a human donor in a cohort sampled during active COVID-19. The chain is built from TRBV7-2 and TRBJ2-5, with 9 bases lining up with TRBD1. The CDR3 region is CASSLAPGQGETQYF. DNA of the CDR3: TGTGCCAGCAGCTTAGCGCCGGGACAGGGAGAGACCCAGTACTTC.